This is a list of T cell receptor beta chains from one sample in a study of a mutant IDH1 vaccine in newly diagnosed glioma. Which antigens these TCRs recognize remains unknown. Repertoires were generated with immunoSEQ multiplex PCR, while TCRdb's copy carries only in-frame clones and drops some. In the table there are around 34,000 clones, about four fifths of which are singletons. This material consisted of PBMCs, taken from a glioma patient whose treatment included an IDH1 peptide vaccine. These receptor sequences come from a man aged 40-50 years with glioma. Both conserved end residues are part of each CDR3. D genes are given only for firm matches. Expanded clones get a size class; other rows say once, few or many, or leave the size out.

abundance	v_gene	j_gene	d_gene	CDR3aa	CDR3nt
.	TRBV5-1	TRBJ2-1	TRBD2	CASNRLGGDNEQFF	TGCGCCAGCAACAGGTTGGGAGGGGACAATGAGCAGTTCTTC
.	TRBV29-1	TRBJ2-1	TRBD2	CSVGGLAGGSPYNEQFF	TGCAGCGTTGGGGGACTAGCGGGAGGATCCCCCTACAATGAGCAGTTCTTC
.	TRBV27	TRBJ1-6	.	CASSLSIGSSYNSPLHF	TGTGCCAGCAGTTTATCGATCGGGAGCTCCTATAATTCACCCCTCCACTTT
.	TRBV18	TRBJ1-1	.	CASSPRTENTEAFF	TGTGCCAGCTCACCAAGGACAGAAAACACTGAAGCTTTCTTT
.	TRBV9	TRBJ1-6	TRBD1	CASSDGQEYNSPLHF	TGTGCCAGCAGCGACGGACAGGAGTATAATTCACCCCTCCACTTT
medium-sized	TRBV19	TRBJ1-1	.	CASKRPNTEAFF	TGTGCCAGTAAGCGGCCGAACACTGAAGCTTTCTTT
.	TRBV4-1	TRBJ2-5	.	CASSQDWGVGETQYF	TGCGCCAGCAGCCAAGACTGGGGGGTAGGGGAGACCCAGTACTTC
.	TRBV4-3	TRBJ1-2	TRBD1	CASSQDQGDYGYTF	TGCGCCAGCAGCCAAGATCAGGGGGACTATGGCTACACCTTC
.	TRBV9	TRBJ2-7	TRBD2	CASSVEAGDYEQYF	TGTGCCAGCAGCGTAGAAGCGGGGGACTACGAGCAGTACTTC
few	TRBV6-5	TRBJ1-6	.	CASGRAAGVSPLHF	TGTGCCAGCGGTCGGGCGGCAGGGGTTTCACCCCTCCACTTT
few	TRBV19	TRBJ1-1	.	CASSIGTEAFF	TGTGCCAGTAGTATAGGCACTGAAGCTTTCTTT
.	TRBV2	TRBJ2-3	TRBD2	CASSELAGGLGTQYF	TGTGCCAGCAGTGAACTAGCGGGAGGGCTGGGTACGCAGTATTTT
.	TRBV29-1	TRBJ2-7	.	CSVGGTPYEQYF	TGCAGCGTTGGTGGGACACCCTACGAGCAGTACTTC
few	TRBV5-1	TRBJ2-3	TRBD1	CASSLEGQGHTQYF	TGCGCCAGCAGCTTGGAGGGACAGGGCCATACGCAGTATTTT
.	TRBV10-3	TRBJ2-7	.	CAISGKQSYEQYF	TGTGCCATCAGTGGCAAGCAGTCCTACGAGCAGTACTTC
once	TRBV5-6	TRBJ2-3	.	CASSFMEDTQYF	TGTGCCAGCAGCTTTATGGAAGATACGCAGTATTTT
.	TRBV5-5	TRBJ1-1	TRBD1	CASSPTGDTEAFF	TGTGCCAGCAGCCCAACAGGGGACACTGAAGCTTTCTTT
once	TRBV7-9	TRBJ2-1	TRBD1	CASSLGTGYNEQFF	TGTGCCAGCAGCTTAGGGACAGGGTACAATGAGCAGTTCTTC
.	TRBV7-8	TRBJ2-5	.	CASSRETQYF	TGTGCCAGCAGCCGGGAGACCCAGTACTTC
.	TRBV12-5	TRBJ2-2	TRBD2	CASGLVLSGVANTGELFF	TGTGCTAGTGGTTTGGTATTAAGCGGGGTTGCGAACACCGGGGAGCTGTTTTTT
.	TRBV5-4	TRBJ1-2	TRBD1	CASSRQGINGYTF	TGTGCCAGCAGCCGACAGGGTATCAATGGCTACACCTTC
.	TRBV4-1	TRBJ2-5	TRBD1	CASSQTTGVGETQYF	TGCGCCAGCAGCCAAACCACAGGGGTTGGAGAGACCCAGTACTTC
.	TRBV5-4	TRBJ2-3	TRBD1	CASSFFLTGGPDTQYF	TGTGCCAGCAGCTTCTTTTTGACAGGGGGTCCAGATACGCAGTATTTT
.	TRBV7-6	TRBJ2-7	TRBD2	CASSLGAGGALYEQYF	TGTGCCAGCAGCTTAGGGGCCGGGGGGGCCCTTTACGAGCAGTACTTC
.	TRBV6-5	TRBJ2-3	.	CASSLGDTQYF	TGTGCCAGCAGTTTGGGAGATACGCAGTATTTT
.	TRBV30	TRBJ1-2	TRBD1	CAWSDPSTGNYGYTF	TGTGCCTGGAGTGATCCTTCGACAGGGAACTATGGCTACACCTTC
few	TRBV15	TRBJ1-1	.	CATSRAGGWTEAFF	TGTGCCACCAGCAGAGCCGGGGGTTGGACTGAAGCTTTCTTT
.	TRBV6-4	TRBJ1-2	.	CASRPGNGALGYTF	TGTGCCAGCAGACCTGGGAACGGCGCTTTAGGCTACACCTTC
few	TRBV6-5	TRBJ1-1	.	CASSYSTQNTEAFF	TGTGCCAGCAGTTACTCAACACAGAACACTGAAGCTTTCTTT
.	TRBV5-1	TRBJ2-7	TRBD1	CASSLAGQGPYEQYF	TGCGCCAGCAGCTTGGCCGGACAGGGACCCTACGAGCAGTACTTC
.	TRBV21-1	TRBJ2-5	.	CARPGGAGCMEETQYF	TGTGCCAGGCCAGGGGGGGCCGGCTGCATGGAAGAGACCCAGTACTTC
.	TRBV4-1	TRBJ2-7	.	CASSQDSGARASYEQYF	TGCGCCAGCAGCCAAGACTCTGGGGCCCGGGCTTCCTACGAGCAGTACTTC
.	TRBV19	TRBJ1-5	TRBD1	CASTYSGQGIGQPQHF	TGTGCCAGTACCTATTCCGGACAGGGAATAGGTCAGCCCCAGCATTTT
.	TRBV6-6	TRBJ2-1	TRBD2	CASSYSGLAGGNEQFF	TGTGCCAGCAGTTACTCCGGACTAGCGGGGGGGAATGAGCAGTTCTTC
once	TRBV11-1	TRBJ2-1	.	CASSPTGGHQYNEQFF	TGTGCCAGCAGCCCTACGGGGGGACACCAATACAATGAGCAGTTCTTC
.	TRBV5-4	TRBJ1-3	.	CASSFGSASGNTIYF	TGTGCCAGCAGCTTCGGTTCAGCCTCTGGAAACACCATATATTTT
.	TRBV5-1	TRBJ1-1	.	CASSLASLRNTEAFF	TGCGCCAGCAGTTTAGCAAGCTTAAGGAACACTGAAGCTTTCTTT
.	TRBV7-2	TRBJ2-5	TRBD1	CASSLLGQLQETQYF	TGTGCCAGCAGCTTATTGGGACAGTTACAAGAGACCCAGTACTTC